The source of this TCR beta chain is a study of glioma-infiltrating T cells. This clonotype was seen only a few times. This CDR3 contains 14 residues. The ends were cut back, 2 bases at V and 5 bases at J, with 14 bases in the middle. The V gene's germline CDR1 is SGHNT and CDR2 YYREEE (reference sequence). Amplification of TCR alpha and beta CDR3 regions from RNA used iRepertoire nested multiplex PCR. Each CDR3 protein is one row after TCRdb ran MiXCR on the multiplex PCR reads. The sample shows roughly 200,000 distinct CDR3 sequences, 30% to 40% of them seen only once. This chain links TRBV5-4 with TRBJ2-7, with a tentative D call TRBD2 (6 bases). The sequencing sample was made of glioma tissue, nonneoplastic brain tissue, or PBMCs (not recorded which). The TCR comes from a human donor with low-grade glioma or glioblastoma, undergoing nonglioma brain surgery, or in good health (not recorded which). The CDR3 here is CASSFGRGVNEQYF. CDR3 coding DNA: TGTGCCAGCAGCTTCGGGCGGGGAGTGAACGAGCAGTACTTC.